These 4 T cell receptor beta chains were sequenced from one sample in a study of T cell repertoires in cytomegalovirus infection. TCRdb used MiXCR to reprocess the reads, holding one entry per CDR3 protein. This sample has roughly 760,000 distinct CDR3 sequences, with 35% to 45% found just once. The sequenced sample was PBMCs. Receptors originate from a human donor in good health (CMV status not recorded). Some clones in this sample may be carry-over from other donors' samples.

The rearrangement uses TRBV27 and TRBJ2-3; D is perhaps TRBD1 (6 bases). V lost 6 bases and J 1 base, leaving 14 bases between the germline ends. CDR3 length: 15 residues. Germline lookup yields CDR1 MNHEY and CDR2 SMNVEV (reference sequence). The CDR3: CASRGRQVRTDTQYF. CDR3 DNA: TGTGCCAGCAGGGGGAGACAGGTCCGCACAGATACGCAGTATTTT.

CDR3 sequence reads: CSAADPGVSGGYTF. CDR3 nucleotide sequence: TGCAGCGCCGCGGACCCGGGGGTATCCGGTGGCTACACCTTC. The chain employs TRBV29-1 and TRBJ1-2, with D possibly being TRBD1 (5 bases). V shed 7 bases and J shed 7 bases, with 22 bases lying between them. The CDR3 totals 14 residues. Germline-derived CDR1 and CDR2 are SQVTM and ANQGSEA.

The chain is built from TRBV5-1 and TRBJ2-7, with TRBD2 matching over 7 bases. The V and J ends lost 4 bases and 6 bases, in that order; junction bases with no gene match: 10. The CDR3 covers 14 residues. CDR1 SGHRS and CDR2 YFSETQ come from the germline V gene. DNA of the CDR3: TGCGCCAGCAGCCAATTGGGAGGGGCCAGCGAGCAGTACTTC. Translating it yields CASSQLGGASEQYF.

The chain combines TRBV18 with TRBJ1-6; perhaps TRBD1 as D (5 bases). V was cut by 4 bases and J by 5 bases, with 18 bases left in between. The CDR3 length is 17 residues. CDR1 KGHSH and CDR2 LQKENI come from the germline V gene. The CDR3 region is CASSLSAGGENNSPLHF. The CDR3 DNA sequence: TGTGCCAGCTCACTTTCCGCGGGGGGGGAAAATAATTCACCCCTCCACTTT.